These 3 T cell receptor beta chains share one sample of origin, sequenced in a study of neoadjuvant anti-PD-1 for oral cavity cancer. Clones were read by immunoSEQ multiplex PCR, and TCRdb kept only the in-frame ones, dropping some. The data hold fewer than 20,000 clones, with approximately 79% observed a single time. The specimen comprised PBMCs, sampled before nivolumab (anti-PD-1) treatment. The origin of the receptors is a person aged 35-80 years with oral cavity squamous cell carcinoma.

The chain links TRBV6-5 to TRBJ2-1; TRBD2 matches at 12 bases. V shed 4 bases, J shed 3 bases, and the junction held 1 base outside the gene matches. CDR1 is MNHEY, CDR2 SVGAGI, per germline. CDR3 length: 15 residues. CDR3 residues: CASSLGLAGYNEQFF. CDR3 coding DNA: TGTGCCAGCAGTTTGGGACTAGCGGGCTACAATGAGCAGTTCTTC.

This clone has more than one count but fewer than ten. V and J are TRBV7-6 and TRBJ2-2, with D possibly being TRBD2 (6 bases). This CDR3 spans 16 amino acids. Germline V gives CDR1 SGHVS, CDR2 FNYEAQ. With 2 bases removed from V and 1 base from J, the gap between germline ends came to 11 bases. CDR3: CASSLNPAGNTGELFF. In DNA, the CDR3 is TGTGCCAGCAGCTTAAACCCAGCGGGGAACACCGGGGAGCTGTTTTTT.

This clone has just one count. The V and J genes are TRBV11-2 and TRBJ2-7; 12 bases are a match to TRBD2. Germline loops: CDR1 SGHAT, CDR2 FQNNGV. The ends lost 5 bases at V and 1 base at J; junction bases unmatched: 0. This CDR3 region has 14 residues. The CDR3 sequence is CASSGLAGSYEQYF. The CDR3, as DNA: TGTGCCAGCAGCGGACTAGCGGGGTCCTACGAGCAGTACTTC. Using reference TRBV11-2 and TRBJ2-7 for the parts outside the CDR3, the full variable domain is EAGVAQSPRYKIIEKRQSVAFWCNPISGHATLYWYQQILGQGPKLLIQFQNNGVVDDSQLPKDRFSAERLKGVDSTLKIQPAKLEDSAVYLCASSGLAGSYEQYFGPGTRLTVT.